The sample holds a few counts of the clone carrying this T cell receptor (beta chain). The sample belongs to a study of shared clonotypes between healthy human individuals. Looking at the study overall: Each donor had three CD4 naive, three CD4 memory, two CD8 naive and one CD8 memory plate.

V dropped 0 bases and J dropped 3; count of bases not matched to a gene: 3. CDR3 size: 15 residues. The V gene's germline CDR1 is SGHKS and CDR2 YYEKEE (reference sequence). Division of CD4+ cells produced a CD45RA+ naive subset and a CD45RA-negative memory subset. The repertoire was sequenced with immunoSEQ multiplex PCR; TCRdb's copy has only in-frame clones and lacks some. The sample consists of roughly 2 million clones, 90% to 97% of them appearing once. This TCR was sampled from a man aged 18 to 35 in good health. This chain connects TRBV5-5 to TRBJ1-5, with TRBD1 identical over 7 bases. Sequenced sample: naive CD4+ T cells sorted from blood. As to subset: CD45RA+ positively selected. In nucleotides, the CDR3 is TGTGCCAGCAGCTTGGGACAGGGTGTCAATCAGCCCCAGCATTTT. The encoded protein is CASSLGQGVNQPQHF. The full variable domain, rest sourced from reference TRBV5-5 and TRBJ1-5, is DAGVTQSPTHLIKTRGQQVTLRCSPISGHKSVSWYQQVLGQGPQFIFQYYEKEERGRGNFPDRFSARQFPNYSSELNVNALLLGDSALYLCASSLGQGVNQPQHFGDGTRLSIL.